The sequence of this TCR beta chain was determined in a study of cytomegalovirus exposure and HLA in healthy donors. Whole-study findings and limits: The investigators catalogued under 200 TCR beta chains as cytomegalovirus-associated. More clonal expansion characterized HLA-associated TCR beta chains than equally common others in a later analysis. Immune exposure data for these donors was limited to CMV serostatus.

In the case of this clone: The antigen is not known. Additional DNA sequences in this sample encode the identical CDR3.

PCR amplification relied on 60 Vbeta primers (plus 13 Jbeta primers). The protocol was immunoSEQ multiplex PCR, while the TCRdb copy is restricted to in-frame clones and leaves out a portion. In the table there are 75,000 to 80,000 clones, around 73% of which are singletons. The CDR3 has 14 amino acids. V shed 3 bases and J 1 base; nucleotides not matched to a gene: 2. The V gene's germline CDR1 is LNHDA and CDR2 SQIVND (reference sequence). This chain links TRBV19 with TRBJ1-2; 7 bases fit TRBD1. Sequencing was done on a sample of PBMCs. This clonotype was sampled from a woman aged 40 to 49 in good health and CMV-seropositive. This CDR3 is CASSIRQGNYGYTF. In DNA form, the CDR3 reads TGTGCCAGTAGTATCCGACAGGGTAACTATGGCTACACCTTC. Full variable domain (rest looked up from reference TRBV19 and TRBJ1-2): DGGITQSPKYLFRKEGQNVTLSCEQNLNHDAMYWYRQDPGQGLRLIYYSQIVNDFQKGDIAEGYSVSREKKESFPLTVTSAQKNPTAFYLCASSIRQGNYGYTFGSGTRLTVV.